This paragraph covers one T cell receptor (beta chain) sequence. What it binds is unknown. These data originate in a study of cytomegalovirus exposure and HLA in healthy donors. Findings and caveats of the study: A few CMV-associated chains were confirmed in vitro to be specific for CMV antigens. Trimming of TCR beta V- and J-genes showed a link, identified in a later analysis, to a missense DCLRE1C variant.

PCR involved 60 Vbeta and 13 Jbeta primers. Repertoires were generated with immunoSEQ multiplex PCR, while TCRdb's copy carries only in-frame clones and drops some. The sample totals roughly 100,000 clones; its top ten clones hold less than 4.5%. Germline V CDR1 and CDR2: MNHNS, SASEGT. Trimming removed 5 bases from V and 5 bases from J; junction bases left unmatched: 9. This CDR3 has 15 amino acids. This TCR was sampled from a middle-aged man in good health and CMV-seronegative. The sequenced sample consisted of PBMCs. This chain uses TRBV6-1 with TRBJ1-1; TRBD1 agrees at 9 bases. The CDR3 sequence is CASSLPTGGGTEAFF. CDR3 sequence (DNA): TGTGCCAGCAGTTTACCTACAGGGGGCGGGACTGAAGCTTTCTTT.